This T cell receptor beta chain was identified in a study of T-cell reconstitution after alpha-beta-depleted transplantation in children. Study-level points and caveats: As was reported, about two months after transplant, alpha-beta T cells came from several hundred expanded graft clones. Diversity of TCRbeta at day 60 was high in some patients, arising from surviving recipient T cells and thymic progenitors. From newly produced T cells came most of the T-cell counts and diversity one year after transplant.

With V trimmed by 0 bases and J by 0 bases, 7 bases remained unmatched. CDR3 length: 18 residues. Germline CDR1 is MNHEY and CDR2 is SVGEGT. In its sample, this clonotype was seen a few times. What it binds is not known. Library preparation (for TCRbeta) was performed with unique molecular identifiers. TCRdb analysed the PCR reads with MiXCR anew, one entry per CDR3 protein. This table holds 500,000 or so distinct CDR3 sequences, roughly 10% found once. The gene calls are TRBV6-2 or TRBV6-3 and TRBJ2-1, with 8 bases aligning to TRBD1. This sample comprised PBMCs, mostly from graft donor cells, obtained 180 days after TCRalphabeta/CD19-depleted stem cell transplant. This receptor was identified in a female patient aged 2-9 years who had a stem cell transplant for aplastic anemia, so the T cells may come from the graft donor. CDR3 in amino acids: CASSYSAGTGRSYNEQFF. In DNA, the CDR3 is TGTGCCAGCAGTTACTCTGCCGGGACAGGTCGCTCCTACAATGAGCAGTTCTTC.